The 16 T cell receptor beta chains given below trace back to one sample, sequenced in a study of blood T cell repertoires in COVID-19. Measured with immunoSEQ multiplex PCR; TCRdb has only the in-frame clones, and not every one. The sample lists roughly 250,000 clones; 80% to 90% were seen once. Specimen: PBMCs or T cells enriched from blood (not recorded which). These receptors were collected from a woman aged 18-29 years who had recovered from COVID-19.

The chain joins TRBV5-1 to TRBJ1-1; TRBD1 is a possible D gene (5 bases). This CDR3 region has 15 residues. The germline CDR1 and CDR2 sequences are SGHRS and YFSETQ. Trimming left V 6 bases short and J 1 base short, with 16 bases between. The CDR3 DNA sequence: TGCGCCAGCACAACCTCGGAGACAGCGAACACTGAAGCTTTCTTT. Translating gives CASTTSETANTEAFF.

The chain links TRBV9 to TRBJ1-2; TRBD1 aligns across 7 bases. This CDR3 comprises 13 residues. In germline, CDR1 is SGDLS, CDR2 YYNGEE. The trim removed 3 bases at V and 5 bases at J, leaving 4 bases unmatched. The CDR3 sequence is CASSGQGGYGYTF. The CDR3 DNA follows: TGTGCCAGCAGCGGACAGGGAGGTTATGGCTACACCTTC.

V usage is TRBV6-2 or TRBV6-3 and J usage is TRBJ2-3; D not resolved. The germline V gene has CDR1 MNHEY and CDR2 SVGEGT. The V end lost 0 bases, the J end lost 9 bases, and 10 bases lay between the germline ends. The CDR3 length is 13 residues. CDR3 protein: CASSYSGSPTQYF. The CDR3 bases are TGTGCCAGCAGTTACTCAGGTAGCCCAACGCAGTATTTT.

The genes are TRBV11-2 and TRBJ1-2, with no clear D. This CDR3 spans 13 amino acids. Trimming pared 2 bases from V and 8 bases from J, leaving 12 bases between. CDR1 SGHAT and CDR2 FQNNGV come from the germline V gene. DNA for the CDR3: TGTGCCAGCAGCTTAATTCGGACTGGGGGCTACACCTTC. Residues: CASSLIRTGGYTF. The full variable domain, in which reference TRBV11-2 and TRBJ1-2 provide the parts outside the CDR3, is EAGVAQSPRYKIIEKRQSVAFWCNPISGHATLYWYQQILGQGPKLLIQFQNNGVVDDSQLPKDRFSAERLKGVDSTLKIQPAKLEDSAVYLCASSLIRTGGYTFGSGTRLTVV.

The V gene is TRBV7-9, the J gene TRBJ1-2, with D hard to call. V was clipped by 0 bases and J by 4 bases, with 12 bases between them. CDR1 SEHNR and CDR2 FQNEAQ come from the germline V gene (reference sequence). This CDR3 has 15 amino acids. The CDR3 nucleotides read TGTGCCAGCAGCTTAGCGCCAGCGGAGGTCTATGGCTACACCTTC. Amino acids: CASSLAPAEVYGYTF.

This clone was observed a single time. This chain joins TRBV5-1 and TRBJ2-5; no clear D gene. V was cut by 4 bases and J by 1 base, with 11 bases left in between. CDR3 length equals 14 residues. Per the germline V gene, CDR1 is SGHRS and CDR2 is YFSETQ. CDR3 DNA: TGCGCCAGCAGCATCTCAGACTTCCAAGAGACCCAGTACTTC. Translated: CASSISDFQETQYF.

The rearrangement uses TRBV13 and TRBJ1-1, with 8 bases lining up with TRBD1. Trimming took 5 bases from V and 6 from J; bases not matched to a gene: 11. Germline V CDR1 and CDR2: PRHDT, FYEKMQ (reference sequence). CDR3 length: 15 residues. The CDR3 DNA is TGTGCCAGCAGCCCTTTCAAGGACAGGGTAGCTGAAGCTTTCTTT. It codes for CASSPFKDRVAEAFF.

This clone was observed a single time. J is TRBJ2-2 and V is TRBV6-5; 10 positions agree with TRBD2. Germline CDR1 reads MNHEY; CDR2 reads SVGAGI. This CDR3 comprises 15 residues. V shed 5 bases, J shed 4 bases, and the junction held 4 bases outside the gene matches. The CDR3 DNA sequence: TGTGCCAGCAGTCCCACTAGCGGGGTCACCGGGGAGCTGTTTTTT. Amino acid sequence: CASSPTSGVTGELFF.

The chain couples TRBV3-1 (or the pseudogene TRBV3-2) to TRBJ2-5; a weak D match, TRBD1 (6 bases). V gave up 4 bases and J gave up 5 bases, with 14 bases separating them. Germline CDR1 and CDR2: LGHDT and YNNKEL (reference sequence). CDR3 length: 14 amino acids. CDR3 sequence: CASSLRGSGETQYF. The CDR3 nucleotides read TGTGCCAGCAGCCTAAGGGGGAGTGGGGAGACCCAGTACTTC.

The chain carries TRBV7-2 and TRBJ1-5; TRBD1 aligns across 8 bases. Trimming at V came to 5 bases and at J to 5 bases, leaving 11 bases not matched to a gene. CDR1 and CDR2 (germline): SGHTA, FQGNSA. The CDR3 extends over 16 amino acids. CDR3 protein: CASSVGSRGRDQPQHF. The CDR3 coding sequence is TGTGCCAGCAGCGTAGGGTCCAGGGGGCGGGATCAGCCCCAGCATTTT.

The chain employs TRBV4-1 and TRBJ2-1; 8 bases fit TRBD2. Germline V gives CDR1 MGHRA, CDR2 YSYEKL. The junction had 1 base not matched to a gene; V was cut back by 1 base and J by 8 bases. The CDR3 loop spans 13 amino acids. The CDR3 DNA is TGCGCCAGCAGCCAAGCGGGGGGGGATGAGCAGTTCTTC. Amino acids: CASSQAGGDEQFF.

This rearrangement joins TRBV6-5 to TRBJ2-2; weak D call: TRBD2 (5 bases). Per germline, CDR1 MNHEY and CDR2 SVGAGI. Trimming left V 1 base short and J 4 bases short, with 13 bases between. There are 16 residues in the CDR3. The CDR3 region is CASSYWARGATGELFF. The CDR3 DNA reads as TGTGCCAGCAGTTACTGGGCCCGGGGAGCCACCGGGGAGCTGTTTTTT.

This chain joins TRBV2 and TRBJ2-7; 7 bases map to TRBD1. The ends lost 6 bases at V and 1 base at J; junction bases unmatched: 9. CDR1 SNHLY and CDR2 FYNNEI come from the germline V gene. This CDR3 is built from 15 residues. CDR3 DNA: TGTGCCAGCAGAACCGGACAGGTGGGGTCCTACGAGCAGTACTTC. The encoded protein is CASRTGQVGSYEQYF.

The chain couples TRBV19 to TRBJ1-5; the D gene is possibly TRBD1 (6 bases). There are 15 residues in the CDR3. CDR1 and CDR2 (germline): LNHDA, SQIVND (reference sequence). V lost 7 bases, J lost 0 bases, and 13 bases lay in between. In nucleotides, the CDR3 is TGTGCCAGTAATACCCTCAGGGGTAGCAATCAGCCCCAGCATTTT. Encoded protein: CASNTLRGSNQPQHF.

This chain connects TRBV5-1 to TRBJ2-3; 11 bases fit TRBD2. V trimming: 0 bases; J trimming: 4 bases; junction bases outside the gene matches: 10. The CDR3 sequence is 18 residues long. Looked up from germline, CDR1 is SGHRS and CDR2 is YFSETQ. The CDR3 region has the DNA TGCGCCAGCAGCTTGGCCGGTCTAGCGGGGGGTAGCGCAGATACGCAGTATTTT. Protein: CASSLAGLAGGSADTQYF.

The chain joins TRBV9 to TRBJ2-1; 9 nucleotides match TRBD1. This CDR3 comprises 16 residues. CDR1 and CDR2 from the germline V gene are SGDLS and YYNGEE. J lost 4 bases, V lost 3 bases, and 8 bases had no gene match. This CDR3 reads CASSAWTGAGYNEQFF. CDR3 bases: TGTGCCAGCAGCGCGTGGACAGGGGCGGGATACAATGAGCAGTTCTTC.